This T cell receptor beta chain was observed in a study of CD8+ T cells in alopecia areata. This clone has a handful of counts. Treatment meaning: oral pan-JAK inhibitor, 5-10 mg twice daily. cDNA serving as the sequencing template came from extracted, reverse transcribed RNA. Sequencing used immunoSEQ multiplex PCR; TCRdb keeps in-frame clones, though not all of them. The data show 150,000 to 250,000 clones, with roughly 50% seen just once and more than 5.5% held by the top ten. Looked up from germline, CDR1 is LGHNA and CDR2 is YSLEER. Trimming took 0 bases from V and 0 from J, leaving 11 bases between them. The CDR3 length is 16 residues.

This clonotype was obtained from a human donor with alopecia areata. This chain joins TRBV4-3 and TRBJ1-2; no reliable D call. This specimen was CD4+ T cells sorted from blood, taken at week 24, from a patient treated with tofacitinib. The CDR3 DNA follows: TGCGCCAGCAGCCAAGATAGGGCGGAACCTAACTATGGCTACACCTTC. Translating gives CASSQDRAEPNYGYTF.